A single sample gave rise to the 8 T cell receptor beta chains below, sequenced in a study of blood T cell repertoires in COVID-19. Sequencing was performed with immunoSEQ multiplex PCR; in TCRdb, only in-frame clones are kept and a portion is missing. The data hold 90,000 to 140,000 clones, with 81% observed a single time. Sequencing used peripheral blood. The receptors stem from a woman aged 70-85 years with acute or convalescent COVID-19.

The V and J genes are TRBV11-1 and TRBJ2-7, with TRBD1 matching 7 bases. Trimming cost V 5 bases and J 0 bases; bases outside gene matches: 4. The germline V gene has CDR1 SGHAT and CDR2 FQDESV (reference sequence). This CDR3 contains 14 residues. In DNA form, the CDR3 reads TGTGCCAGCAGCACAGGGGTTAGCTCCTACGAGCAGTACTTC. Its protein is CASSTGVSSYEQYF.

CDR3 protein: CASSQERDSYNEQFF. CDR3 coding DNA: TGCGCCAGCAGCCAAGAACGCGACTCCTACAATGAGCAGTTCTTC. The chain is built from TRBV4-1 and TRBJ2-1; no clear D. Germline V gives CDR1 MGHRA, CDR2 YSYEKL. V lost 0 bases to trimming and J lost 0 bases, with 6 bases between them. This CDR3 contains 15 residues.

This clone was found a few times. The V and J genes are TRBV7-9 and TRBJ1-4; no clear D gene. Germline CDR1 reads SEHNR; CDR2 reads FQNEAQ (reference sequence). V was clipped by 0 bases and J by 7 bases, with 6 bases between them. The CDR3 runs 13 residues. CDR3 residues: CASSLARLEKLFF. The CDR3 nucleotides read TGTGCCAGCAGCTTAGCGCGACTTGAAAAACTGTTTTTT.

The chain employs TRBV5-4 and TRBJ1-6; D may be TRBD1 (6 bases). The CDR3 is 14 residues long. In germline, CDR1 is SGHNT, CDR2 YYREEE (reference sequence). The V end was cut by 4 bases, the J end by 10 bases, with 15 bases between. The CDR3 spells CASSPQGIESPLHF. The CDR3 DNA reads TGTGCCAGCAGCCCACAGGGAATAGAGTCACCCCTCCACTTT.

V and J are TRBV28 and TRBJ2-2, with 7 bases fitting TRBD1. The CDR3 is 15 amino acids. V dropped 2 bases and J dropped 3; count of bases not matched to a gene: 3. Germline V CDR1 and CDR2: MDHEN, SYDVKM. The CDR3 loop is CASSLGGQHTGELFF. Written as DNA, the CDR3 is TGTGCCAGCAGTTTAGGGGGACAGCACACCGGGGAGCTGTTTTTT.

The rearrangement joins TRBV5-4 to TRBJ2-5, with 7 nucleotides matching TRBD1. Germline-derived CDR1 and CDR2 are SGHNT and YYREEE (reference sequence). The CDR3 is 16 amino acids. The V and J ends lost 1 base and 1 base, in that order; junction bases with no gene match: 7. In DNA, the CDR3 is TGTGCCAGCAGCTTGACCGAGGGACAGCCCCAAGAGACCCAGTACTTC. Its protein is CASSLTEGQPQETQYF.

This chain uses TRBV5-4 with TRBJ2-7; D unclear. Trimming stripped 1 base from V and 0 bases from J, with 8 bases between. CDR1 is SGHNT and CDR2 is YYREEE in the germline V gene (reference sequence). The CDR3 is made up of 14 amino acids. In DNA form, the CDR3 reads TGTGCCAGCAGCTTGTACAGTGCCTCCTACGAGCAGTACTTC. The encoded protein is CASSLYSASYEQYF.

This rearrangement joins TRBV6-1 to TRBJ2-7, with unresolved D. Germline CDR1 reads MNHNS; CDR2 reads SASEGT. This CDR3 region has 12 residues. Trimming removed 1 base from V and 7 bases from J, with 8 bases in between. CDR3 coding DNA: TGTGCCAGCAGTGAAGTGGCGCGGGAGCAGTACTTC. It is translated as CASSEVAREQYF.